These T cell receptor beta chains were read from a single sample in a study of blood T cell repertoires in COVID-19. Clones were sequenced by immunoSEQ multiplex PCR, and TCRdb holds only the in-frame ones, with some missing. The table lists some 180,000 clones, under 90% of them singletons. The sequenced sample was peripheral blood. These receptors all stem from a human donor in a cohort sampled during active COVID-19. Both conserved end residues are part of each CDR3. Each record gives: J gene, D gene, V gene, clone size, CDR3 length, CDR3 protein, CDR3 DNA. The D gene is left open where the match is weak. The listing skips clone size in some rows; elsewhere it reads once, few, many or a size class.

J: TRBJ1-1; D: TRBD1; V: TRBV9; size: NA; length: 14; CDR3: CASSVGTGNTEAFF; DNA: TGTGCCAGCAGCGTAGGGACAGGGAACACTGAAGCTTTCTTT
J: TRBJ2-7; D: TRBD2; V: TRBV13; size: once; length: 15; CDR3: CASSLSPSGTYEQYF; DNA: TGTGCCAGCAGCTTATCGCCTAGCGGGACCTACGAGCAGTACTTC
J: TRBJ1-5; D: NA; V: TRBV19; size: once; length: 13; CDR3: CASRDDSAEPQHF; DNA: TGTGCCAGTAGAGATGACAGCGCGGAGCCCCAGCATTTT
J: TRBJ2-3; D: NA; V: TRBV29-1; size: NA; length: 16; CDR3: CSVENRGAQGTDTQYF; DNA: TGCAGCGTTGAAAACCGGGGGGCGCAAGGTACAGATACGCAGTATTTT
J: TRBJ2-7; D: NA; V: TRBV5-1; size: NA; length: 13; CDR3: CASSLPGFGEQYF; DNA: TGCGCCAGCAGCTTACCGGGATTCGGAGAGCAGTACTTC
J: TRBJ1-2; D: NA; V: TRBV5-5; size: few; length: 13; CDR3: CASSSTENYGYTF; DNA: TGTGCCAGCAGCTCTACAGAGAACTATGGCTACACCTTC
J: TRBJ1-6; D: NA; V: TRBV20-1; size: NA; length: 13; CDR3: CSASQGGDSPLHF; DNA: TGCAGTGCTAGTCAGGGCGGGGATTCACCCCTCCACTTT
J: TRBJ1-1; D: NA; V: TRBV14; size: NA; length: 15; CDR3: CASSQNAGENTEAFF; DNA: TGTGCCAGCAGCCAAAACGCAGGGGAGAACACTGAAGCTTTCTTT
J: TRBJ2-3; D: NA; V: TRBV3-1/TRBV3-2; size: NA; length: 14; CDR3: CASSQSGITDTQYF; DNA: TGTGCCAGCAGCCAATCAGGGATCACAGATACGCAGTATTTT
J: TRBJ1-2; D: NA; V: TRBV30; size: once; length: 14; CDR3: CAWSVEQGDYGYTF; DNA: TGTGCCTGGAGTGTCGAACAGGGAGACTATGGCTACACCTTC
J: TRBJ1-5; D: NA; V: TRBV6-6; size: few; length: 14; CDR3: CASSYGQGTQPQHF; DNA: TGTGCCAGCAGTTACGGGCAGGGGACGCAGCCCCAGCATTTT
J: TRBJ1-2; D: NA; V: TRBV12-3/TRBV12-4; size: NA; length: 12; CDR3: CATLGAGDGYTF; DNA: TGTGCCACCCTCGGGGCGGGGGACGGCTACACCTTC
J: TRBJ1-5; D: NA; V: TRBV7-8; size: NA; length: 17; CDR3: CASSLAHGGTSNQPQHF; DNA: TGTGCCAGCAGCTTAGCGCATGGGGGGACTAGCAATCAGCCCCAGCATTTT
J: TRBJ1-1; D: TRBD1; V: TRBV19; size: NA; length: 13; CDR3: CASSGTGETEAFF; DNA: TGTGCCAGTAGCGGGACAGGGGAAACTGAAGCTTTCTTT
J: TRBJ2-5; D: TRBD2; V: TRBV3-1/TRBV3-2; size: NA; length: 14; CDR3: CASSPLAGGETQYF; DNA: TGTGCCAGCAGCCCTTTAGCGGGGGGGGAGACCCAGTACTTC